One and the same sample provided the 29 T cell receptor beta chains below, sequenced in a study of blood T cell repertoires in COVID-19. The protocol was immunoSEQ multiplex PCR, while the TCRdb copy is restricted to in-frame clones and leaves out a portion. The sample lists about 140,000 clones, around 85% occurring once. The sample taken for sequencing was PBMCs or T cells enriched from blood (not recorded which). Receptor source: a middle-aged woman who had recovered from COVID-19.

The rearrangement uses TRBV10-3 and TRBJ1-5, with D tentatively TRBD1 (5 bases). The length of the CDR3 is 13 residues. The germline CDR1 and CDR2 sequences are ENHRY and SYGVKD. The V gene lost 10 bases and the J gene lost 4 bases, with 14 bases spanning the gap. CDR3 sequence reads: CATADSINQPQHF. CDR3 coding DNA: TGTGCCACTGCAGACAGTATAAATCAGCCCCAGCATTTT.

The chain recombines TRBV5-1 with TRBJ2-5, with TRBD2 matching 11 bases. CDR1 SGHRS and CDR2 YFSETQ come from the germline V gene. With 0 bases clipped from V and 5 bases from J, the junction kept 6 bases outside the gene matches. The CDR3 consists of 16 residues. The CDR3 region is CASSLGVAGGPETQYF. CDR3 sequence (DNA): TGCGCCAGCAGCTTGGGCGTAGCGGGAGGGCCGGAGACCCAGTACTTC. Together with reference TRBV5-1 and TRBJ2-5, the CDR3 gives the full variable domain: KAGVTQTPRYLIKTRGQQVTLSCSPISGHRSVSWYQQTPGQGLQFLFEYFSETQRNKGNFPGRFSGRQFSNSRSEMNVSTLELGDSALYLCASSLGVAGGPETQYFGPGTRLLVL.

The chain has TRBV7-3 and TRBJ1-2; a weak D match, TRBD1 (5 bases). The CDR3 is 15 residues long. Deletions cut 2 bases from V and 4 bases from J, with 14 bases between. Germline CDR1 and CDR2: SGHTA and FQGTGA. The CDR3 loop is CASSLAAGFAYGYTF. CDR3 bases: TGTGCCAGCAGCTTAGCGGCAGGGTTCGCCTATGGCTACACCTTC.

This chain joins TRBV30 and TRBJ2-1; 13 bases fit TRBD2. The V gene end was trimmed by 4 bases and the J gene end by 6 bases; junction bases not matched to a gene: 9. CDR1 and CDR2 (germline): GTSNPN, SVGIG (reference sequence). The CDR3 runs 16 residues. CDR3 in amino acids: CAWNLLAGGPGNEQFF. In DNA form, the CDR3 reads TGTGCCTGGAACCTACTAGCGGGAGGGCCGGGCAATGAGCAGTTCTTC.

This clone was counted between two and nine times. The rearrangement links TRBV7-8 to TRBJ2-2; 10 nucleotides agree with TRBD2. Trimming removed 5 bases from V and 6 bases from J; junction bases left unmatched: 6. This CDR3 is built from 15 residues. Germline V lookup: CDR1 SGHVS, CDR2 FQNEAQ. The CDR3 region has the DNA TGTGCCAGCAGCCCGCTAGCGGGAGAAGCCGGGGAGCTGTTTTTT. Amino acids: CASSPLAGEAGELFF.

This chain uses TRBV7-3 with TRBJ2-1; 8 nucleotides line up with TRBD2. J gave up 8 bases and V 5 bases, and 14 bases lay outside the gene matches. Germline assignment: CDR1 SGHTA and CDR2 FQGTGA. The CDR3 is 16 residues long. CDR3 DNA sequence: TGTGCCAGCAGCCCGACCGGGACTAGGAATTCGGATGAGCAGTTCTTC. Encoded protein: CASSPTGTRNSDEQFF.

The J gene is TRBJ1-1, the V gene TRBV29-1, with TRBD1 as a possible D gene (5 bases). The germline V gene has CDR1 SQVTM and CDR2 ANQGSEA. With 3 bases removed from V and 4 bases from J, the gap between germline ends came to 9 bases. This CDR3 region has 12 residues. The CDR3 nucleotides read TGCAGCGTTGACAGGGCGGCCACTGAAGCTTTCTTT. Protein: CSVDRAATEAFF.

The V call is TRBV2, the J call TRBJ1-3, with TRBD1 identical over 7 bases. Germline lookup yields CDR1 SNHLY and CDR2 FYNNEI. CDR3 length: 14 residues. V was pared by 3 bases and J by 8 bases, with 7 bases of the junction left unmatched. CDR3 region: CASSETEGQHTIYF. In nucleotides, the CDR3 is TGTGCCAGCAGTGAGACCGAGGGACAGCACACCATATATTTT.

The chain couples TRBV19 to TRBJ1-1; D is unclear. Trimming took off 0 bases at V and 8 bases at J, with 16 bases between the two ends. The germline gives CDR1 LNHDA, CDR2 SQIVND (reference sequence). CDR3 size: 15 residues. This CDR3 reads CASSIDLNGLYEAFF. DNA for the CDR3: TGTGCCAGTAGTATAGATCTTAACGGACTGTACGAAGCTTTCTTT. Combining the CDR3 with reference TRBV19 and TRBJ1-1 gives the whole variable domain DGGITQSPKYLFRKEGQNVTLSCEQNLNHDAMYWYRQDPGQGLRLIYYSQIVNDFQKGDIAEGYSVSREKKESFPLTVTSAQKNPTAFYLCASSIDLNGLYEAFFGQGTRLTVV.

This clone has just a few counts. The chain couples TRBV2 to TRBJ1-1; D possibly corresponds to TRBD1 (6 bases). The CDR3 covers 12 residues. In germline, CDR1 is SNHLY, CDR2 FYNNEI. The V gene lost 7 bases and the J gene lost 5 bases, with 11 bases spanning the gap. For the CDR3, the DNA is TGTGCCAGCATAAGGGGGAAGACTGAAGCTTTCTTT. This codes for CASIRGKTEAFF.

The rearrangement joins TRBV10-3 to TRBJ1-6, with D maybe TRBD1 (5 bases). V lost 0 bases and J 9 bases, leaving 9 bases between the germline ends. The CDR3 is 14 amino acids. The germline V gene has CDR1 ENHRY and CDR2 SYGVKD. The CDR3 reads CAISESGEASPLHF. Written as DNA, the CDR3 is TGTGCCATCAGTGAGTCAGGGGAGGCTTCACCCCTCCACTTT.

The chain combines TRBV5-4 with TRBJ2-1; perhaps TRBD2 as D (6 bases). Between the trimmed V and J ends, which lost 4 bases and 0 bases, there was a span of 14 bases. Germline CDR1 SGHNT, CDR2 YYREEE (reference sequence). The CDR3 consists of 16 residues. Written as DNA, the CDR3 is TGTGCCAGCAGCCCCCCGGGGGTCAGCTCCTACAATGAGCAGTTCTTC. Translating it yields CASSPPGVSSYNEQFF.

The V and J genes are TRBV23-1 and TRBJ2-1, with 8 bases aligning to TRBD1. TRBV23-1 is recorded as an ORF, its role being uncertain. This CDR3 is built from 13 residues. Germline trimming cut 7 bases from V and 7 bases from J; bases unmatched to any gene: 6. CDR3 coding DNA: TGCGCCAGCAACCGGGACAGGCGGAATGAGCAGTTCTTC. Translating it yields CASNRDRRNEQFF.

The chain carries TRBV4-2 and TRBJ2-3, with no clear D. The CDR3 runs to 13 residues. V was cut by 4 bases and J by 5 bases, with 10 bases left in between. CDR1 LGHNA and CDR2 YNFKEQ come from the germline V gene. CDR3 nucleotides: TGTGCCAGCAGCCCCGACTTGGGAGATACGCAGTATTTT. Translating it yields CASSPDLGDTQYF.

This rearrangement joins TRBV6-9 to TRBJ1-3; TRBD1 aligns across 7 bases. The CDR3 is 18 amino acids. CDR1 is MNHGY and CDR2 is SVAAGI in the germline V gene. V was clipped by 3 bases and J by 0 bases; unmatched bases: 11. The CDR3 spells CASSYAPRDRRSGNTIYF. The CDR3, as DNA: TGTGCCAGCAGTTACGCTCCCCGGGACAGACGCTCTGGAAACACCATATATTTT.

The chain carries TRBV3-1 (or the pseudogene TRBV3-2) and TRBJ1-1; TRBD1 is a possible D gene (6 bases). CDR3 size: 14 residues. The V gene's germline CDR1 is LGHDT and CDR2 YNNKEL (reference sequence). V lost 7 bases and J 2 bases, leaving 14 bases between the germline ends. The CDR3 loop reads CASTPGTFNTEAFF. The CDR3 DNA is TGTGCCAGCACCCCAGGGACATTTAACACTGAAGCTTTCTTT.

This clone was seen only a few times. The chain employs TRBV3-1 (or the pseudogene TRBV3-2) and TRBJ1-2; D might be TRBD1 (5 bases). The V end was cut by 0 bases, the J end by 6 bases, with 17 bases between. The length of the CDR3 is 16 residues. CDR1 is LGHDT and CDR2 is YNNKEL in the germline V gene (reference sequence). CDR3 bases: TGTGCCAGCAGCCAAGATTGGACGGTGGAAGGGGATGGCTACACCTTC. This gives the protein CASSQDWTVEGDGYTF.

This chain uses TRBV5-5 with TRBJ1-4; perhaps TRBD1 as D (5 bases). Trimming stripped 3 bases from V and 8 bases from J, with 14 bases between. This CDR3 is built from 14 residues. CDR1 is SGHKS, CDR2 YYEKEE, per germline (reference sequence). The CDR3 loop reads CASSSQGIGEKLFF. The CDR3 DNA sequence: TGTGCCAGCAGCTCCCAGGGCATAGGGGAAAAACTGTTTTTT.

The chain links TRBV19 to TRBJ2-5; TRBD2 matches 9 bases. Unmatched junction bases numbered 8, after V lost 7 bases and J lost 5 bases. CDR3 length: 14 amino acids. Looked up from germline, CDR1 is LNHDA and CDR2 is SQIVND (reference sequence). The CDR3 here is CASKPFGTSETQYF. The CDR3 DNA is TGTGCCAGTAAACCCTTTGGGACTAGCGAGACCCAGTACTTC.

The V call is TRBV12-5, the J call TRBJ2-5; TRBD1 aligns across 7 bases. The CDR3 spans 13 residues. Per germline, CDR1 LGHNT and CDR2 FRNRAP. V lost 7 bases to trimming and J lost 5 bases; unmatched junction nucleotides: 7. CDR3 sequence reads: CASDPPQGETQYF. CDR3 sequence (DNA): TGTGCTAGTGATCCCCCACAGGGGGAGACCCAGTACTTC.

The rearrangement links TRBV7-9 to TRBJ2-5; D is possibly TRBD1 (6 bases). V shed 5 bases and J shed 3 bases, with 16 bases lying between them. The CDR3 has 15 residues. Looked up from germline, CDR1 is SEHNR and CDR2 is FQNEAQ (reference sequence). The CDR3 loop reads CASSHRVGREETQYF. The DNA of the CDR3 is TGTGCCAGCAGCCACAGGGTGGGACGCGAAGAGACCCAGTACTTC.

The rearrangement joins TRBV7-6 to TRBJ2-2; D is perhaps TRBD2 (5 bases). The CDR3 is 17 amino acids. V lost 0 bases to trimming and J lost 3 bases, with 14 bases between them. Germline loops: CDR1 SGHVS, CDR2 FNYEAQ. CDR3 loop: CASSLAGAELDTGELFF. The CDR3 nucleotides are TGTGCCAGCAGCTTAGCAGGAGCGGAGTTAGACACCGGGGAGCTGTTTTTT.

This chain links TRBV6-5 with TRBJ1-2; 8 bases map to TRBD1. J was trimmed by 8 bases and V by 6 bases; bases with no gene match: 11. CDR3 length: 14 amino acids. Germline V CDR1 and CDR2: MNHEY, SVGAGI. The CDR3 DNA sequence: TGTGCCAGCAGCCAGACCTCAGGGGGCGCAGGCTACACCTTC. It translates to CASSQTSGGAGYTF.

The J gene is TRBJ1-2, the V gene TRBV5-1; tentatively, D is TRBD1 (6 bases). V was shortened by 1 base and J by 5 bases, with 15 bases between the two germline ends. The CDR3 spans 15 residues. Germline-derived CDR1 and CDR2 are SGHRS and YFSETQ. The CDR3 DNA sequence: TGCGCCAGCAGCTTGTACCCAGGGGACCAATATGGCTACACCTTC. Protein: CASSLYPGDQYGYTF.

The rearrangement uses TRBV3-1 (or the pseudogene TRBV3-2) and TRBJ1-1; the D gene is possibly TRBD1 (5 bases). This CDR3 is built from 12 residues. Germline assignment: CDR1 LGHDT and CDR2 YNNKEL (reference sequence). V gave up 4 bases and J gave up 3 bases, with 6 bases separating them. CDR3 region: CASSRGDTEAFF. The CDR3 coding sequence is TGTGCCAGCAGCCGGGGGGACACTGAAGCTTTCTTT.

The gene calls are TRBV5-1 and TRBJ2-1; D not certain. The ends were cut back, 6 bases at V and 5 bases at J, with 6 bases in the middle. This CDR3 region has 11 residues. Germline values: CDR1 SGHRS, CDR2 YFSETQ. DNA for the CDR3: TGCGCCAGCATCCATGACAATGAGCAGTTCTTC. Its translation is CASIHDNEQFF.

The chain uses TRBV5-6 and TRBJ1-2; D not resolved. The CDR3 runs to 12 residues. Trimming stripped 1 base from V and 4 bases from J, with 5 bases between. Germline V gene data show CDR1 as SGHDT and CDR2 as YYEEEE. CDR3 sequence reads: CASSLSFYGYTF. The CDR3 DNA follows: TGTGCCAGCAGCTTGTCTTTCTATGGCTACACCTTC.

The V and J genes are TRBV19 and TRBJ1-1, with D unresolved. V gave up 6 bases and J gave up 1 base, with 12 bases separating them. The germline V gene encodes CDR1 LNHDA and CDR2 SQIVND (reference sequence). The CDR3 loop spans 14 amino acids. CDR3 coding DNA: TGTGCCAGTAGGAGCCCAGGAACGAACACTGAAGCTTTCTTT. Its translation is CASRSPGTNTEAFF.

The chain is built from TRBV5-1 and TRBJ1-4; D not certain. The CDR3 totals 13 residues. V dropped 3 bases and J dropped 10 bases, with 13 bases sitting between them. Germline V lookup: CDR1 SGHRS, CDR2 YFSETQ. Here the CDR3 DNA reads TGCGCCAGCAGCTCTGCAAAGGGAGGAAAACTGTTTTTT. Translated, it gives CASSSAKGGKLFF.